The clone carrying this TCR beta chain has only a few counts. The antigen is undetermined. This entry comes from a study of CD8+ T cells in alopecia areata. This CDR3 is built from 13 residues. In germline, CDR1 is GTSNPN, CDR2 SVGIG (reference sequence). Trimming removed 1 base at V and 4 bases at J, with 10 bases between. Extracted RNA was reverse transcribed, and the resulting cDNA served as sequencing template. Repertoires were generated with immunoSEQ multiplex PCR, while TCRdb's copy carries only in-frame clones and drops some. The sample holds 200,000 to 250,000 clones; roughly 64% are singletons and the top ten take 4% to 5%. Study outcomes and limitations: It was lesional scalp, especially alopecia totalis/universalis, that showed higher clonality than normal scalp. Expanded CD8+ clones among the top 100, and scalp clonality, were significantly decreased by tofacitinib.

Treatment given: oral pan-JAK inhibitor, 5-10 mg twice daily. Separation by sorting yielded CD4+ and CD8+ T cells from PBMCs. The rearrangement joins TRBV30 to TRBJ2-5; no reliable D call. The source of this sequence is a human donor with alopecia areata. The sample in question was CD4+ T cells sorted from blood, obtained at week 4, from a patient treated with tofacitinib. The CDR3 bases are TGTGCCTGGAGTGCCAGCCGGAGAGAGACCCAGTACTTC. This sequence encodes CAWSASRRETQYF.